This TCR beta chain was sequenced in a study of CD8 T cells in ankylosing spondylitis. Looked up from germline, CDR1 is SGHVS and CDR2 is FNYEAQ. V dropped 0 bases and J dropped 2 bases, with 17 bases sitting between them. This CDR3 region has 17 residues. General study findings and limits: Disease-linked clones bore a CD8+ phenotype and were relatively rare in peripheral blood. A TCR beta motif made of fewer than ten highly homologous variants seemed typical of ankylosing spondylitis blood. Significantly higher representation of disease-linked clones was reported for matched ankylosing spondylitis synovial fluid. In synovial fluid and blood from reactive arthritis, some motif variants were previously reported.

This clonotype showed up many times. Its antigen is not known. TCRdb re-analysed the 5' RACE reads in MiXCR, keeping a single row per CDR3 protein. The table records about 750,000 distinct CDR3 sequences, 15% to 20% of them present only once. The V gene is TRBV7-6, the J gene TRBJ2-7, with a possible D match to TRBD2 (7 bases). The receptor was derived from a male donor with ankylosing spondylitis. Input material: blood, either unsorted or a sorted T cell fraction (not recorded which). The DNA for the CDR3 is TGTGCCAGCAGCTTAGCCGGGGGGCCCTATAAAACCTACGAGCAGTACTTC. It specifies CASSLAGGPYKTYEQYF. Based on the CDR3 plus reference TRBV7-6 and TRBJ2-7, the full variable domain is GAGVSQSPRYKVTKRGQDVALRCDPISGHVSLYWYRQALGQGPEFLTYFNYEAQQDKSGLPNDRFSAERPEGSISTLTIQRTEQRDSAMYRCASSLAGGPYKTYEQYFGPGTRLTVT.